The 9 T cell receptor beta chains below were found in one sample sequenced in a study of T cell responses to AZD1222 COVID-19 vaccine. Produced via immunoSEQ multiplex PCR; TCRdb's table is partial and in-frame only. This table has some 160,000 clones, around 90% appearing once. The sample was peripheral blood, taken on day 0 of AZD1222 vaccination. The receptors were sampled from an adult in good health.

Comments on this clone: The same CDR3 can be traced to other DNA sequences in this sample. The chain joins TRBV3-1 (or the pseudogene TRBV3-2) to TRBJ1-1; D gene uncertain. From germline, CDR1 is LGHDT and CDR2 YNNKEL (reference sequence). The length of the CDR3 is 11 residues. Trimming removed 2 bases at V and 8 bases at J, with 6 bases between. The CDR3 is CASSQFNEAFF. The CDR3 nucleotides are TGTGCCAGCAGCCAATTCAACGAAGCTTTCTTT.

This clone has only one observation. V gene TRBV6-5 combines with J gene TRBJ2-2, with a possible D match to TRBD1 (6 bases). CDR1 is MNHEY and CDR2 is SVGAGI in the germline V gene. Trimming cost V 6 bases and J 4 bases, with 12 bases left between them. This CDR3 comprises 14 residues. The CDR3 DNA follows: TGTGCCAGCAGCCTCACAGGGTTCACCGGGGAGCTGTTTTTT. Translation: CASSLTGFTGELFF.

This clone is a singleton in its sample. The V gene is TRBV27, the J gene TRBJ1-2; unclear D gene. The CDR3 sequence is 13 residues long. V was trimmed by 2 bases and J by 7 bases, leaving 11 bases between them. Germline CDR1 reads MNHEY; CDR2 reads SMNVEV (reference sequence). The CDR3 protein is CASSLRVKGGYTF. CDR3 sequence (DNA): TGTGCCAGCAGTTTAAGGGTAAAGGGTGGCTACACCTTC.

The J gene is TRBJ2-7, the V gene TRBV30, with 8 bases lining up with TRBD1. The CDR3 spans 16 residues. V was clipped by 5 bases and J by 3 bases; unmatched bases: 15. From germline, CDR1 is GTSNPN and CDR2 SVGIG (reference sequence). The CDR3 DNA reads as TGTGCCTGGCACAATCCCGGACAGGGCGGCGGCTACGAGCAGTACTTC. This gives the protein CAWHNPGQGGGYEQYF.

The rearrangement links TRBV7-3 to TRBJ2-2; D is perhaps TRBD2 (5 bases). Germline V CDR1 and CDR2: SGHTA, FQGTGA. The CDR3 is 15 amino acids. Trimming took 4 bases from V and 1 from J, leaving 10 bases between them. CDR3 region: CASSSVLGNTGELFF. The CDR3 DNA is TGTGCCAGCAGCTCAGTACTAGGGAACACCGGGGAGCTGTTTTTT.

This chain connects TRBV19 to TRBJ1-5, with TRBD1 identical over 8 bases. In germline, CDR1 is LNHDA, CDR2 SQIVND (reference sequence). This CDR3 spans 15 amino acids. With V trimmed by 6 bases and J by 7 bases, 11 bases remained unmatched. The CDR3 DNA is TGTGCCAGTAGCAAAATGGCAGGGGGCGGACAGCCCCAGCATTTT. Its protein product is CASSKMAGGGQPQHF.

V is TRBV7-2 and J is TRBJ1-5, with 7 bases that match TRBD1. Trimming at V came to 5 bases and at J to 7 bases, leaving 2 bases not matched to a gene. The CDR3 covers 12 residues. CDR1 and CDR2 from the germline V gene are SGHTA and FQGNSA. CDR3 residues: CASSRQGQPQHF. The CDR3 DNA reads as TGTGCCAGCAGCCGACAGGGACAGCCCCAGCATTTT.

The rearrangement links TRBV7-2 to TRBJ1-3, with 8 bases that match TRBD1. Germline CDR1 is SGHTA and CDR2 is FQGNSA. V gave up 0 bases and J gave up 4 bases; unmatched junction bases: 11. This CDR3 comprises 18 residues. CDR3 loop: CASSLAGQDNIKGNTIYF. CDR3 bases: TGTGCCAGCAGCTTAGCGGGACAGGACAATATTAAGGGAAACACCATATATTTT.

This clone showed up just once. The same CDR3 is also encoded by other DNA sequences in this sample. The genes are TRBV7-3 and TRBJ2-2, with D hard to call. Germline V gene data show CDR1 as SGHTA and CDR2 as FQGTGA. The CDR3 contains 13 residues. V gave up 0 bases and J gave up 5 bases, with 4 bases separating them. In DNA form, the CDR3 reads TGTGCCAGCAGCTTAACGAGGACCGGGGAGCTGTTTTTT. Amino acid sequence: CASSLTRTGELFF.